This T cell receptor (beta chain) derives from a study of T cells after yellow fever vaccination. Study conclusions and caveats: Although the secondary response was weaker, it peaked faster, at day 5 versus 15. Abundant clonotypes from the bulk population could get into FACS-sorted repertoires as contaminants. It was a small share of clonotypes that appeared in both CD4 and CD8 compartments.

Each CDR3 protein is one row after TCRdb ran MiXCR on the 5' RACE reads. Counted here are about 550,000 distinct CDR3 sequences, around 21% occurring once; the ten biggest clones make up 13% to 15%. This clonotype was counted a few times. Antigen specificity is unknown. The germline V gene has CDR1 MDHEN and CDR2 SYDVKM. This CDR3 has 14 residues. The junction had 9 bases not matched to a gene; V was cut back by 2 bases and J by 13 bases. The input for sequencing was PBMCs, taken 15 days after the yellow fever booster vaccination. This TCR derives from a man between 25 and 39 years old who received the YFV17D yellow fever vaccine. V and J are TRBV28 and TRBJ2-1; TRBD2 matches 9 bases. The CDR3 loop is CASSLIGGRGRQFF. The CDR3 DNA is TGTGCCAGCAGTTTAATCGGCGGGAGGGGCCGACAGTTCTTC.